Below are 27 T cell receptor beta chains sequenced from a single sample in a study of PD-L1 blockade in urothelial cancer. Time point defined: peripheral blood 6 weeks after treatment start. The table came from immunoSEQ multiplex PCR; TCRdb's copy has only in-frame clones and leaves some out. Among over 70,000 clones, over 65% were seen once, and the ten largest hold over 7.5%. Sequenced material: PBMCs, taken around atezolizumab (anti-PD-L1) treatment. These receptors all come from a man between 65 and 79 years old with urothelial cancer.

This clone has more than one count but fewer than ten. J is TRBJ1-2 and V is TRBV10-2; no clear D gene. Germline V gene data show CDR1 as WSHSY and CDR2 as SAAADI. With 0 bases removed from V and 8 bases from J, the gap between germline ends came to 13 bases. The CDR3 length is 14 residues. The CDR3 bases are TGCGCCAGCAGTGAGTCGAAGGCTAGCGGGGGCTACACCTTC. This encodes CASSESKASGGYTF.

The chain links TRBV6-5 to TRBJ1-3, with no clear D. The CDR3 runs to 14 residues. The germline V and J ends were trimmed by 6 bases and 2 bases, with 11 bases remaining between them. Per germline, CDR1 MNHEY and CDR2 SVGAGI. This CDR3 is CASRVTVTGNTIYF. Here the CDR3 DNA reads TGTGCCAGCAGGGTAACGGTGACTGGAAACACCATATATTTT.

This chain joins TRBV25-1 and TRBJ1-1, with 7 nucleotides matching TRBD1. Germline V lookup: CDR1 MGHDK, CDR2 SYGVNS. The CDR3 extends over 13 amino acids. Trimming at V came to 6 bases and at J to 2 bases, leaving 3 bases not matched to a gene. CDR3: CASRGGGNTEAFF. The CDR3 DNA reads TGTGCCAGCAGAGGGGGCGGAAACACTGAAGCTTTCTTT.

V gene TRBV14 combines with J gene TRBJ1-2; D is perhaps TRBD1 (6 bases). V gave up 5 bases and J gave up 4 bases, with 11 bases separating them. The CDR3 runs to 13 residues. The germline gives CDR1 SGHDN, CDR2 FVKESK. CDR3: CASSYDRSYGYTF. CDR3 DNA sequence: TGTGCCAGCAGCTACGACAGGAGCTATGGCTACACCTTC.

CDR3 region: CASKGRGKETQYF. CDR3 bases: TGTGCCAGCAAAGGCAGGGGCAAAGAGACCCAGTACTTC. The chain recombines TRBV11-3 with TRBJ2-5; a possible D gene is TRBD1 (6 bases). The CDR3 contains 13 residues. With 7 bases removed from V and 3 bases from J, the gap between germline ends came to 12 bases. CDR1 SGHNT and CDR2 YENEEA come from the germline V gene.

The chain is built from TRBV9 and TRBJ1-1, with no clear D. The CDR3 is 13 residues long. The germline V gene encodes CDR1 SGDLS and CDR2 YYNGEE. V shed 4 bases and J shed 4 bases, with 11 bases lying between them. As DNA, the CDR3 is TGTGCCAGCAGCCCCGGCGGGAGCACTGAAGCTTTCTTT. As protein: CASSPGGSTEAFF. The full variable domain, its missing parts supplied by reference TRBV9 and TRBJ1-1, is DSGVTQTPKHLITATGQRVTLRCSPRSGDLSVYWYQQSLDQGLQFLIQYYNGEERAKGNILERFSAQQFPDLHSELNLSSLELGDSALYFCASSPGGSTEAFFGQGTRLTVV.

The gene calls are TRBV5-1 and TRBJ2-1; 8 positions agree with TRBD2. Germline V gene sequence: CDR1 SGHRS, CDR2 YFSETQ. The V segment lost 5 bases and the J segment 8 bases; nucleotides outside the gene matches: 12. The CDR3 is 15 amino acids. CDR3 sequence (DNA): TGCGCCAGCAGGCCTGCAAGCGGGAGTCCGGATGAGCAGTTCTTC. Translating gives CASRPASGSPDEQFF.

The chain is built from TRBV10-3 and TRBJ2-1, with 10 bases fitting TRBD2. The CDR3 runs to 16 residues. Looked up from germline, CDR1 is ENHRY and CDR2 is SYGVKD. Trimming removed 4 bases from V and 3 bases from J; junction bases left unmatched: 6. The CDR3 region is CAISGLAGGLYNEQFF. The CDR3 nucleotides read TGTGCCATCAGTGGCTTAGCGGGAGGTCTCTACAATGAGCAGTTCTTC.

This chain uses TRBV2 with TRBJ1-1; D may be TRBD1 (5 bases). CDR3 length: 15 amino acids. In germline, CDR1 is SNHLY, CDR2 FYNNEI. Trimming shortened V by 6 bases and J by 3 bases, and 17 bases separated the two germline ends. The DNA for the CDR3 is TGTGCCAGCAGGAAAGGGACTCAATCGGACACTGAAGCTTTCTTT. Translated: CASRKGTQSDTEAFF.

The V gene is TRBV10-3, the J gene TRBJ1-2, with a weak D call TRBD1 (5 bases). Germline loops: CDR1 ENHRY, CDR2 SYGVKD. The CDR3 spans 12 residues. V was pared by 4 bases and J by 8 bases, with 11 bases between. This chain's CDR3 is CAISVAGYGYTF. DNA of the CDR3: TGTGCCATCAGTGTCGCAGGGTACGGCTACACCTTC.

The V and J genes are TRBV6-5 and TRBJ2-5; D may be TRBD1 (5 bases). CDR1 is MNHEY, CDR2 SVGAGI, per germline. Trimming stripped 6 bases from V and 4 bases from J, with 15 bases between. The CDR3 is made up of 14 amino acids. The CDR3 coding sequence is TGTGCCAGCAGCCCAATCGAAAGGGGAGAGACCCAGTACTTC. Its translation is CASSPIERGETQYF.

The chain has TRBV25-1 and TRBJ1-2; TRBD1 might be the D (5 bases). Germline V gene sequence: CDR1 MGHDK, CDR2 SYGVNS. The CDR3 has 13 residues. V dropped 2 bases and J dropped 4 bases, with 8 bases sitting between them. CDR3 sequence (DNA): TGTGCCAGCAGTGAACAGGGACTCTATGGCTACACCTTC. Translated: CASSEQGLYGYTF.

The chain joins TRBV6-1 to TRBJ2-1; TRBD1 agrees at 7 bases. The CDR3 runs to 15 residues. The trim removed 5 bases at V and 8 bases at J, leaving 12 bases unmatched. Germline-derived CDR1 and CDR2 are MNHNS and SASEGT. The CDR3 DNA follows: TGTGCCAGCAGTTTGGGAGTTCAGGGGGACGATGAGCAGTTCTTC. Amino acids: CASSLGVQGDDEQFF.

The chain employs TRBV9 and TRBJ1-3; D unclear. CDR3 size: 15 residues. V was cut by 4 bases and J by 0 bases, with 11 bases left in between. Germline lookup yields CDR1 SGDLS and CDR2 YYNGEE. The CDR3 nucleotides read TGTGCCAGCAGCATCGGTTTGTCCTCTGGAAACACCATATATTTT. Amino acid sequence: CASSIGLSSGNTIYF.

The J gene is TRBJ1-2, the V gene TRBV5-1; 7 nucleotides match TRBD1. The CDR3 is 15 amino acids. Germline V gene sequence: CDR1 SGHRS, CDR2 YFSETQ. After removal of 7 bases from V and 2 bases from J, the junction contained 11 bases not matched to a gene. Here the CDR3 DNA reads TGCGCCAGCGGCGACCGGACAGGCTCAAACTATGGCTACACCTTC. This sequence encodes CASGDRTGSNYGYTF.

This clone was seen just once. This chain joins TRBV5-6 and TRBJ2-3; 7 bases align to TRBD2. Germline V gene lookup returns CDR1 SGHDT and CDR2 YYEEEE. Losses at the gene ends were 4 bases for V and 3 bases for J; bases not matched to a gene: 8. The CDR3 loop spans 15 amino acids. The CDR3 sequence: CASSPGGRATDTQYF. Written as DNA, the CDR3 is TGTGCCAGCAGCCCGGGAGGCAGGGCGACAGATACGCAGTATTTT.

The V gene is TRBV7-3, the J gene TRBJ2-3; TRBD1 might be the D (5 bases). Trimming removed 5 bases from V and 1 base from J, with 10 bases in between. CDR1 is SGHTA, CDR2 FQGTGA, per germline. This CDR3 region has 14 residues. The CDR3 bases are TGTGCCAGCAGCCAGGGCCCACGCACAGATACGCAGTATTTT. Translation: CASSQGPRTDTQYF.

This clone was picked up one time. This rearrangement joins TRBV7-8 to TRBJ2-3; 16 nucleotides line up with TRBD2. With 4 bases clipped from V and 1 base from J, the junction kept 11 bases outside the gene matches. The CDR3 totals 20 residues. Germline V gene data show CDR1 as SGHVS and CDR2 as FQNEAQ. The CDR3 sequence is CASSSPPGTSGGAGTDTQYF. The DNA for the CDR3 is TGTGCCAGCAGCTCCCCGCCCGGGACTAGCGGGGGGGCCGGCACAGATACGCAGTATTTT.

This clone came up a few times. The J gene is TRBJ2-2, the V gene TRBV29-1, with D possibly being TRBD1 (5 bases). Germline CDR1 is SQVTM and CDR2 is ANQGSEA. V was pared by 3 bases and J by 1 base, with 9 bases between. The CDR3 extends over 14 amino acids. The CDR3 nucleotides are TGCAGCGTTGAGCCAGGGCAGAACACCGGGGAGCTGTTTTTT. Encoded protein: CSVEPGQNTGELFF.

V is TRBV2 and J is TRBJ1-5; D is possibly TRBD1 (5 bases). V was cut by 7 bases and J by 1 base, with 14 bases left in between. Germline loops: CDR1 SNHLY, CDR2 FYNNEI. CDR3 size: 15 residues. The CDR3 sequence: CASIRENRSNQPQHF. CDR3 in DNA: TGTGCCAGCATAAGAGAGAACAGGAGCAATCAGCCCCAGCATTTT.

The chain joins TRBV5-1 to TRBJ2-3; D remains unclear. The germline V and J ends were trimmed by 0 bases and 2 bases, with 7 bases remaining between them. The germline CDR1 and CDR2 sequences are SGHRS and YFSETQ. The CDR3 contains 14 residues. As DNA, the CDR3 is TGCGCCAGCAGCTTGGCGGTCCCCACAGATACGCAGTATTTT. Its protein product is CASSLAVPTDTQYF.

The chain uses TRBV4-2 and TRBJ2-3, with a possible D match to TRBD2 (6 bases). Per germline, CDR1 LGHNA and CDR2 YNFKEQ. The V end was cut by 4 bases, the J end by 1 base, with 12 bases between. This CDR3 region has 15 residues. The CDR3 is CASSPRGERTDTQYF. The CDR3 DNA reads TGTGCCAGCAGCCCGCGGGGAGAGCGCACAGATACGCAGTATTTT.

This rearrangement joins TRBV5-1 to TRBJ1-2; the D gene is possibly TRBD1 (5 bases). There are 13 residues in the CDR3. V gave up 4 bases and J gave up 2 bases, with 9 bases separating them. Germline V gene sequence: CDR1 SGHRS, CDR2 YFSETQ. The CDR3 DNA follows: TGCGCCAGCAGCGAGTCAGGGAACTATGGCTACACCTTC. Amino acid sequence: CASSESGNYGYTF.

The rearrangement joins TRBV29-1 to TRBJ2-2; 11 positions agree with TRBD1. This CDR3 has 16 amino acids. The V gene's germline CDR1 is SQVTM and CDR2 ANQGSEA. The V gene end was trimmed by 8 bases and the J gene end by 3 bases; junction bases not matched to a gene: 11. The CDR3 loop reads CSLGQGAQGDTGELFF. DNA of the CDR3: TGCAGCCTCGGACAGGGGGCCCAGGGCGACACCGGGGAGCTGTTTTTT.

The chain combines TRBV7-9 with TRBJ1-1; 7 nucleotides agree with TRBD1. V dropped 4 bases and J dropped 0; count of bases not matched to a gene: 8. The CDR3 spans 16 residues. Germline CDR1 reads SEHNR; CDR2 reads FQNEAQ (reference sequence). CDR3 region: CASSYSPDRVNTEAFF. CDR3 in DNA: TGTGCCAGCAGCTACTCCCCCGACAGGGTGAACACTGAAGCTTTCTTT.

The CDR3 DNA is TGTGCCAGCAGCTCCCTCTCGGGGGAGTATTGGTACAATGAGCAGTTCTTC. The encoded protein is CASSSLSGEYWYNEQFF. This chain joins TRBV7-2 and TRBJ2-1; D might be TRBD2 (6 bases). The V end was cut by 4 bases, the J end by 4 bases, with 20 bases between. The CDR3 extends over 17 amino acids. Germline assignment: CDR1 SGHTA and CDR2 FQGNSA.

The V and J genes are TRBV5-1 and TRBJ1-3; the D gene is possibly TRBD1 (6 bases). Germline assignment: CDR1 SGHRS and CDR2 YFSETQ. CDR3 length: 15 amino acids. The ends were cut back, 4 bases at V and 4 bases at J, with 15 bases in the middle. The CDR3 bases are TGCGCCAGCAGCCCGGACAGCCAACGCGGAAACACCATATATTTT. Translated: CASSPDSQRGNTIYF.